One sample yielded the 11 T cell receptor beta chains listed below, sequenced in a study of graft-versus-host responses after intestinal transplantation. Sequenced by immunoSEQ multiplex PCR; TCRdb stores in-frame clones only, minus some. The data show 80,000 to 100,000 clones, roughly nine tenths seen once. What these receptors recognize is not known. Sequenced material: unstimulated CD4+ T cells sorted from spleen or lymph node cells, taken before intestinal transplant. These receptors were obtained from a human donor who received an intestinal transplant.

The genes are TRBV7-9 and TRBJ2-2, with D tentatively TRBD2 (6 bases). Trimming took 2 bases from V and 5 from J, leaving 24 bases between them. This CDR3 is 19 amino acids long. Germline-derived CDR1 and CDR2 are SEHNR and FQNEAQ (reference sequence). CDR3 residues: CASSLLELPGSVITGELFF. The CDR3 DNA is TGTGCCAGCAGCTTATTAGAATTACCCGGGAGTGTAATTACCGGGGAGCTGTTTTTT.

The rearrangement uses TRBV7-2 and TRBJ2-7; TRBD2 agrees at 11 bases. The germline CDR1 and CDR2 sequences are SGHTA and FQGNSA. J lost 2 bases, V lost 4 bases, and 4 bases had no gene match. The CDR3 extends over 15 amino acids. The DNA for the CDR3 is TGTGCCAGCAGCTCGACTAGCGGGGCAACCTACGAGCAGTACTTC. Residues: CASSSTSGATYEQYF.

The chain carries TRBV7-2 and TRBJ2-2; 7 bases match TRBD1. Trimming at V came to 5 bases and at J to 0 bases, leaving 3 bases not matched to a gene. Germline CDR1 reads SGHTA; CDR2 reads FQGNSA. The CDR3 is 15 amino acids. This CDR3 is CASSQTGANTGELFF. The CDR3 DNA reads as TGTGCCAGCAGCCAAACAGGGGCGAACACCGGGGAGCTGTTTTTT.

J is TRBJ2-7 and V is TRBV6-5; 11 nucleotides agree with TRBD1. Germline V lookup: CDR1 MNHEY, CDR2 SVGAGI. This CDR3 has 13 amino acids. Unmatched junction bases numbered 5, after V lost 6 bases and J lost 7 bases. The CDR3 coding sequence is TGTGCCAGCAGGTTGGGACAGGGGGGAGAGCAGTACTTC. It codes for CASRLGQGGEQYF.

The gene calls are TRBV6-1 and TRBJ1-5; the match to TRBD1 covers 7 bases. The CDR3 is 13 residues long. The V gene's germline CDR1 is MNHNS and CDR2 SASEGT. V shed 5 bases, J shed 8 bases, and the junction held 6 bases outside the gene matches. The CDR3 region has the DNA TGTGCCAGCAGTAGACAGGGTGGGGAGCCCCAGCATTTT. Protein product: CASSRQGGEPQHF.

The chain carries TRBV6-5 and TRBJ2-1; the match to TRBD2 covers 10 bases. The germline V gene encodes CDR1 MNHEY and CDR2 SVGAGI. J was trimmed by 5 bases and V by 8 bases; bases with no gene match: 9. CDR3 length: 15 amino acids. The CDR3: CASLHISGGNNEQFF. CDR3 coding DNA: TGTGCCAGCCTCCACATTAGCGGGGGGAACAATGAGCAGTTCTTC.

J is TRBJ1-2 and V is TRBV7-2; D unclear. The germline V gene encodes CDR1 SGHTA and CDR2 FQGNSA. This CDR3 is 15 amino acids long. V was shortened by 6 bases and J by 8 bases, with 22 bases between the two germline ends. CDR3 DNA sequence: TGTGCCAGCAGGGGCCCGATCAAGCAGCTTATGGGCTACACCTTC. As protein: CASRGPIKQLMGYTF. Supplemented by reference TRBV7-2 and TRBJ1-2, the full variable domain reads GAGVSQSPSNKVTEKGKDVELRCDPISGHTALYWYRQSLGQGLEFLIYFQGNSAPDKSGLPSDRFSAERTGGSVSTLTIQRTQQEDSAVYLCASRGPIKQLMGYTFGSGTRLTVV.

This chain connects TRBV9 to TRBJ2-2, with 14 bases lining up with TRBD2. Germline V gives CDR1 SGDLS, CDR2 YYNGEE. With V trimmed by 3 bases and J by 8 bases, 12 bases remained unmatched. The CDR3 extends over 18 amino acids. The CDR3 protein is CASSDRLAGGGRIGELFF. The CDR3, as DNA: TGTGCCAGCAGCGACCGACTAGCGGGAGGGGGACGGATTGGGGAGCTGTTTTTT.

This chain joins TRBV5-6 and TRBJ2-6; D uncertain. CDR3 size: 17 residues. From germline, CDR1 is SGHDT and CDR2 YYEEEE. Trimming stripped 2 bases from V and 0 bases from J, with 12 bases between. CDR3: CASSLAQFSSGANVLTF. The CDR3 nucleotides read TGTGCCAGCAGCTTAGCACAGTTTTCCTCTGGGGCCAACGTCCTGACTTTC. The full variable domain, rest sourced from reference TRBV5-6 and TRBJ2-6, is DAGVTQSPTHLIKTRGQQVTLRCSPKSGHDTVSWYQQALGQGPQFIFQYYEEEERQRGNFPDRFSGHQFPNYSSELNVNALLLGDSALYLCASSLAQFSSGANVLTFGAGSRLTVL.

V and J are TRBV21-1 and TRBJ2-5; the table names TRBD2, a call not compared with the DNA. TRBV21-1 is a listed pseudogene. The CDR3 sequence is 18 residues long. CDR3: CASSKAVVAGRGQETQYF. The CDR3 DNA reads as TGTGCCAGCAGCAAAGCTGTAGTCGCGGGGAGGGGCCAAGAGACCCAGTACTTC.

The CDR3 nucleotides are TGTGCCAGCAGTTACTGGGCGGGGTATGGCTACACCTTC. Amino acid sequence: CASSYWAGYGYTF. The chain carries TRBV6-5 and TRBJ1-2; D gene unclear. Trimming left V 1 base short and J 5 bases short, with 8 bases between. The CDR3 contains 13 residues. Germline assignment: CDR1 MNHEY and CDR2 SVGAGI.